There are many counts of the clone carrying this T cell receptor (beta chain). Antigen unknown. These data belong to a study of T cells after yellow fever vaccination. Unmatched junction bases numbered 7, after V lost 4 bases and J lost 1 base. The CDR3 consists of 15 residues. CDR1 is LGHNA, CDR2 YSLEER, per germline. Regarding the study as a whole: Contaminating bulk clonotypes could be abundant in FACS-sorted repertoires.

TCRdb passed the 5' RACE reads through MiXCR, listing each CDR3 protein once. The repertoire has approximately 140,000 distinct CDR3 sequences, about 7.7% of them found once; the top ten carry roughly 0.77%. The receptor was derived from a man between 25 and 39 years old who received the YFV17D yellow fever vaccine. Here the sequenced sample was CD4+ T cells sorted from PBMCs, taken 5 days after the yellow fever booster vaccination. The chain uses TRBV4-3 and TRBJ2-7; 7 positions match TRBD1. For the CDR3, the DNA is TGCGCCAGCAGCCGTGACAGGGCGTCATCCTACGAGCAGTACTTC. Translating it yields CASSRDRASSYEQYF.